The 22 T cell receptor beta chains presented below share a single source sample, sequenced in a study of cytomegalovirus exposure and HLA in healthy donors. The PCR was carried out with 60 Vbeta primers and 13 Jbeta primers. Data came from immunoSEQ multiplex PCR; TCRdb stores just in-frame clones and leaves some out. The sample lists more than 95,000 clones, roughly 79% occurring once. Specimen: PBMCs. The receptors stem from a woman aged 65 to 85 in good health and CMV-seropositive.

V gene TRBV5-1 combines with J gene TRBJ2-1; 12 bases agree with TRBD2. This CDR3 is 14 amino acids long. The junction had 3 bases not matched to a gene; V was cut back by 5 bases and J by 6 bases. Germline CDR1 is SGHRS and CDR2 is YFSETQ. The CDR3 sequence is CASRLAGGRNEQFF. The CDR3 nucleotides read TGCGCCAGCAGACTAGCGGGAGGTCGCAATGAGCAGTTCTTC. The full variable domain, in which reference TRBV5-1 and TRBJ2-1 provide the parts outside the CDR3, is KAGVTQTPRYLIKTRGQQVTLSCSPISGHRSVSWYQQTPGQGLQFLFEYFSETQRNKGNFPGRFSGRQFSNSRSEMNVSTLELGDSALYLCASRLAGGRNEQFFGPGTRLTVL.

The chain joins TRBV6-4 to TRBJ2-1; 7 bases are a match to TRBD2. After removal of 3 bases from V and 2 bases from J, the junction contained 4 bases not matched to a gene. This CDR3 is 15 amino acids long. Germline assignment: CDR1 MRHNA and CDR2 SNTAGT. DNA for the CDR3: TGTGCCAGCAGTGATGCTAGCGGAACCTACAATGAGCAGTTCTTC. The encoded protein is CASSDASGTYNEQFF.

The J gene is TRBJ1-2, the V gene TRBV18, with 12 nucleotides matching TRBD1. The germline V gene encodes CDR1 KGHSH and CDR2 LQKENI. Trimming removed 4 bases from V and 0 bases from J; junction bases left unmatched: 6. The CDR3 runs 17 residues. The CDR3 DNA reads as TGTGCCAGCTCACGAATGGGGACAGGGGGCTCTAACTATGGCTACACCTTC. Encoded protein: CASSRMGTGGSNYGYTF.

In its sample, this clone is medium-sized. The chain has TRBV9 and TRBJ2-3, with 9 bases aligning to TRBD1. This CDR3 region has 14 residues. Trimming removed 3 bases from V and 4 bases from J; junction bases left unmatched: 3. CDR1 and CDR2 from the germline V gene are SGDLS and YYNGEE. CDR3 residues: CASSAGQGPDTQYF. The CDR3 nucleotides are TGTGCCAGCAGCGCGGGACAGGGCCCAGATACGCAGTATTTT.

The chain joins TRBV19 to TRBJ1-2; TRBD1 agrees at 9 bases. With V trimmed by 4 bases and J by 8 bases, 14 bases remained unmatched. The germline V gene has CDR1 LNHDA and CDR2 SQIVND (reference sequence). This CDR3 contains 16 residues. CDR3 DNA: TGTGCCAGTAGTAGGGGCTCGGGACAGGGACTGGAGGGCTACACCTTC. This translates into CASSRGSGQGLEGYTF. Full variable domain (missing parts from reference TRBV19 and TRBJ1-2): DGGITQSPKYLFRKEGQNVTLSCEQNLNHDAMYWYRQDPGQGLRLIYYSQIVNDFQKGDIAEGYSVSREKKESFPLTVTSAQKNPTAFYLCASSRGSGQGLEGYTFGSGTRLTVV.

This clone came up a few times. V usage is TRBV6-5 and J usage is TRBJ2-2; D might be TRBD1 (5 bases). CDR1 and CDR2 from the germline V gene are MNHEY and SVGAGI. The CDR3 spans 15 residues. The V gene lost 4 bases and the J gene lost 0 bases, with 9 bases spanning the gap. CDR3 residues: CASSSTGTNTGELFF. The CDR3 DNA follows: TGTGCCAGCAGTTCCACAGGAACGAACACCGGGGAGCTGTTTTTT.

The chain carries TRBV5-1 and TRBJ2-5; 9 nucleotides match TRBD2. Germline V gene sequence: CDR1 SGHRS, CDR2 YFSETQ. CDR3 length equals 15 residues. The trim removed 3 bases at V and 0 bases at J, leaving 3 bases unmatched. In DNA form, the CDR3 reads TGCGCCAGCAGCTCCGGGACTAGCCACCAAGAGACCCAGTACTTC. Protein: CASSSGTSHQETQYF. Together with reference TRBV5-1 and TRBJ2-5, the CDR3 gives the full variable domain: KAGVTQTPRYLIKTRGQQVTLSCSPISGHRSVSWYQQTPGQGLQFLFEYFSETQRNKGNFPGRFSGRQFSNSRSEMNVSTLELGDSALYLCASSSGTSHQETQYFGPGTRLLVL.

The J gene is TRBJ2-2, the V gene TRBV5-1; D uncertain. The CDR3 runs to 13 residues. V was trimmed by 0 bases and J by 4 bases, leaving 4 bases between them. Looked up from germline, CDR1 is SGHRS and CDR2 is YFSETQ. As DNA, the CDR3 is TGCGCCAGCAGCTTGGCACTCACCGGGGAGCTGTTTTTT. Its translation is CASSLALTGELFF.

This clone was seen a few times. The chain carries TRBV7-2 and TRBJ1-4, with a possible D match to TRBD1 (5 bases). Trimming took off 3 bases at V and 1 base at J, with 12 bases between the two ends. Germline V gene lookup returns CDR1 SGHTA and CDR2 FQGNSA. CDR3 length equals 16 residues. The CDR3 here is CASSLLGGGTNEKLFF. Here the CDR3 DNA reads TGTGCCAGCAGCTTGTTGGGGGGGGGAACTAATGAAAAACTGTTTTTT.

This chain uses TRBV28 with TRBJ1-1; D might be TRBD1 (6 bases). The V gene's germline CDR1 is MDHEN and CDR2 SYDVKM. V lost 8 bases to trimming and J lost 12 bases, with 13 bases between them. This CDR3 is 10 amino acids long. The CDR3, as DNA: TGTGCCAGCGGGGACACGAGGTCTTTCTTT. Translated: CASGDTRSFF.

V and J are TRBV7-6 and TRBJ2-5; 11 nucleotides align to TRBD1. CDR3 size: 17 residues. In germline, CDR1 is SGHVS, CDR2 FNYEAQ. V was pared by 2 bases and J by 5 bases, with 10 bases of the junction left unmatched. CDR3 DNA sequence: TGTGCCAGCAGCTTACCACGAGGACAGGGGGCGCGGGAGACCCAGTACTTC. Its protein is CASSLPRGQGARETQYF.

The J gene is TRBJ2-7, the V gene TRBV9, with D unclear. This CDR3 region has 14 residues. Trimming stripped 2 bases from V and 6 bases from J, with 15 bases between. Germline V gene lookup returns CDR1 SGDLS and CDR2 YYNGEE. DNA for the CDR3: TGTGCCAGCAGCGTTGTTGGGTCAGCAGGCGAGCAGTACTTC. Its translation is CASSVVGSAGEQYF.

CDR3 nucleotides: TGCAGCGTGGCAGTTCAAGAGACCCAGTACTTC. Translated: CSVAVQETQYF. The chain employs TRBV29-1 and TRBJ2-5; D remains unclear. Germline CDR1 and CDR2: SQVTM and ANQGSEA. The V and J ends lost 6 bases and 2 bases respectively, with 7 bases between them. The CDR3 is 11 amino acids.

The chain uses TRBV11-1 and TRBJ1-4; unclear D gene. V dropped 2 bases and J dropped 3 bases, with 10 bases sitting between them. The CDR3 covers 15 residues. Germline V gene lookup returns CDR1 SGHAT and CDR2 FQDESV (reference sequence). Here the CDR3 DNA reads TGTGCCAGCAGCTTACGGCGGGGTGCTAATGAAAAACTGTTTTTT. Its protein is CASSLRRGANEKLFF.

The genes are TRBV11-3 and TRBJ1-1; D unresolved. This CDR3 has 13 residues. Trimming pared 1 base from V and 4 bases from J, leaving 7 bases between. The germline gives CDR1 SGHNT, CDR2 YENEEA. CDR3 coding DNA: TGTGCCAGCAGCTTAGGTCGTCGCACTGAAGCTTTCTTT. Its protein is CASSLGRRTEAFF. Full variable domain (remainder filled in from reference TRBV11-3 and TRBJ1-1): EAGVVQSPRYKIIEKKQPVAFWCNPISGHNTLYWYLQNLGQGPELLIRYENEEAVDDSQLPKDRFSAERLKGVDSTLKIQPAELGDSAVYLCASSLGRRTEAFFGQGTRLTVV.

The chain carries TRBV7-3 and TRBJ2-3; TRBD1 aligns across 9 bases. The V and J ends lost 6 bases and 6 bases, in that order; junction bases with no gene match: 19. Germline V gives CDR1 SGHTA, CDR2 FQGTGA. This CDR3 comprises 18 residues. The CDR3 region has the DNA TGTGCCAGCAGTCCCGGGACAGGGAAGGTCCAAGGGAGCGATACGCAGTATTTT. Translation gives CASSPGTGKVQGSDTQYF.

The J gene is TRBJ1-1, the V gene TRBV6-1; tentatively, D is TRBD1 (6 bases). The germline V gene encodes CDR1 MNHNS and CDR2 SASEGT. V was shortened by 6 bases and J by 0 bases, with 11 bases between the two germline ends. The CDR3 runs 14 residues. CDR3 region: CASSLQGMNTEAFF. CDR3 nucleotide sequence: TGTGCCAGCAGCTTACAGGGAATGAACACTGAAGCTTTCTTT.

The chain joins TRBV27 to TRBJ1-3; no clear D gene. Trimming took 2 bases from V and 2 from J, leaving 7 bases between them. The V gene's germline CDR1 is MNHEY and CDR2 SMNVEV (reference sequence). The CDR3 sequence is 14 residues long. The CDR3 coding sequence is TGTGCCAGCAGTTTACGGGGAGCTGGAAACACCATATATTTT. Residues: CASSLRGAGNTIYF.

The V and J genes are TRBV5-1 and TRBJ2-2; D gene unclear. V dropped 2 bases and J dropped 0 bases, with 5 bases sitting between them. The CDR3 has 14 amino acids. Germline V gene sequence: CDR1 SGHRS, CDR2 YFSETQ. This CDR3 is CASSFIANTGELFF. CDR3 DNA: TGCGCCAGCAGCTTTATCGCGAACACCGGGGAGCTGTTTTTT. The full variable domain, completed using reference TRBV5-1 and TRBJ2-2, is KAGVTQTPRYLIKTRGQQVTLSCSPISGHRSVSWYQQTPGQGLQFLFEYFSETQRNKGNFPGRFSGRQFSNSRSEMNVSTLELGDSALYLCASSFIANTGELFFGEGSRLTVL.

The gene calls are TRBV29-1 and TRBJ2-5, with TRBD2 matching over 8 bases. Germline V gene lookup returns CDR1 SQVTM and CDR2 ANQGSEA. Losses at the gene ends were 4 bases for V and 2 bases for J; bases not matched to a gene: 6. This CDR3 contains 14 residues. This chain's CDR3 is CSVAGGMGQETQYF. CDR3 in DNA: TGCAGCGTTGCGGGGGGGATGGGGCAAGAGACCCAGTACTTC.

The V gene is TRBV6-5, the J gene TRBJ1-5, with D uncertain. Deletions cut 6 bases from V and 3 bases from J, with 9 bases between. CDR1 is MNHEY, CDR2 SVGAGI, per germline. CDR3 length equals 13 residues. The CDR3 sequence: CASRERFNQPQHF. The CDR3 nucleotides are TGTGCCAGCAGGGAGCGGTTCAATCAGCCCCAGCATTTT.

The rearrangement uses TRBV7-9 and TRBJ1-1, with no clear D. The CDR3 extends over 13 amino acids. V was shortened by 2 bases and J by 1 base, with 5 bases between the two germline ends. Looked up from germline, CDR1 is SEHNR and CDR2 is FQNEAQ (reference sequence). CDR3: CASSLSGNTEAFF. The CDR3 DNA reads TGTGCCAGCAGCTTATCGGGGAACACTGAAGCTTTCTTT.